The 30 T cell receptor beta chains in this list originate from one sample, sequenced in a study of T cells after yellow fever vaccination (dated by TCRdb to the late 2010s). Receptor libraries were prepared by 5' RACE. TCRdb shows the sequencer as Illumina NovaSeq 6000. TCRdb itself trimmed the public reads at Q25 with fastp, ran MiXCR and retained productive beta chains. A single entry per CDR3 protein holds the most common genes and DNA from its merged rows. A total of 120,000 or so distinct CDR3 sequences appear in this sample, around 15% of them only once. The top ten constitute 35% to 45% of the sample. The treatment or condition label of this sample denotes: live attenuated yellow fever vaccine strain. Source: CD8+ T cells sorted from PBMCs, taken 5 days after the yellow fever booster vaccination. The receptor set was obtained from a man between 18 and 35 years old who received the YFV17D yellow fever vaccine.

V gene TRBV4-1 combines with J gene TRBJ1-1; D gene unclear. The CDR3 is 13 residues long. Germline V gene sequence: CDR1 MGHRA, CDR2 YSYEKL. V was pared by 1 base and J by 1 base, with 4 bases between. CDR3 DNA sequence: TGCGCCAGCAGCCAAGTTGAGAACACTGAAGCTTTCTTT. It codes for CASSQVENTEAFF.

The V and J genes are TRBV4-3 and TRBJ1-6, with D maybe TRBD1 (5 bases). With 0 bases removed from V and 9 bases from J, the gap between germline ends came to 12 bases. CDR3 length equals 15 residues. The germline CDR1 and CDR2 sequences are LGHNA and YSLEER. CDR3 in amino acids: CASSQDYLGVSPLHF. CDR3 in DNA: TGCGCCAGCAGCCAAGATTACCTAGGGGTTTCACCCCTCCACTTT.

The table lists this clonotype with a few counts. The chain uses TRBV5-1 and TRBJ2-3; no clear D. Germline-derived CDR1 and CDR2 are SGHRS and YFSETQ. The germline V and J ends were trimmed by 5 bases and 2 bases, with 12 bases remaining between them. The CDR3 covers 14 residues. CDR3 sequence reads: CASSPRRATDTQYF. In DNA, the CDR3 is TGCGCCAGCAGTCCTCGTCGGGCCACAGATACGCAGTATTTT. Full variable domain (outside the CDR3, taken from reference TRBV5-1 and TRBJ2-3): KAGVTQTPRYLIKTRGQQVTLSCSPISGHRSVSWYQQTPGQGLQFLFEYFSETQRNKGNFPGRFSGRQFSNSRSEMNVSTLELGDSALYLCASSPRRATDTQYFGPGTRLTVL.

The chain couples TRBV4-1 to TRBJ2-4; D is undetermined. Per the germline V gene, CDR1 is MGHRA and CDR2 is YSYEKL. V shed 0 bases and J shed 10 bases, with 7 bases lying between them. This CDR3 spans 12 amino acids. CDR3 loop: CASSQDGRIQYF. CDR3 DNA sequence: TGCGCCAGCAGCCAAGACGGTAGAATTCAGTACTTC.

This clonotype was counted a few times. This chain connects TRBV29-1 to TRBJ1-2; no firm D call. V gave up 2 bases and J gave up 3 bases, with 4 bases separating them. CDR3 length: 11 residues. CDR1 is SQVTM, CDR2 ANQGSEA, per germline. The CDR3 spells CSVEQDYGYTF. The DNA for the CDR3 is TGCAGCGTTGAACAAGACTATGGCTACACCTTC.

This chain joins TRBV7-9 and TRBJ1-2; TRBD1 aligns across 9 bases. V shed 5 bases, J shed 7 bases, and the junction held 5 bases outside the gene matches. This CDR3 contains 13 residues. The germline CDR1 and CDR2 sequences are SEHNR and FQNEAQ (reference sequence). This CDR3 is CASSADRGRGYTF. The DNA of the CDR3 is TGTGCCAGCAGCGCGGACAGGGGCCGTGGCTACACCTTC.

This chain's CDR3 is CASSYSPKTGELFF. DNA of the CDR3: TGTGCCAGCAGTTACTCACCCAAAACCGGGGAGCTGTTTTTT. The chain combines TRBV6-2 or TRBV6-3 with TRBJ2-2; D is uncertain. Germline CDR1 MNHEY, CDR2 SVGEGT. The CDR3 length is 14 residues. Trimming removed 0 bases at V and 5 bases at J, with 7 bases between.

The chain carries TRBV27 and TRBJ2-7; TRBD2 matches 12 bases. Trimming removed 5 bases from V and 3 bases from J; junction bases left unmatched: 5. CDR1 is MNHEY and CDR2 is SMNVEV in the germline V gene (reference sequence). The CDR3 is 15 amino acids. The CDR3 loop reads CASSPTSGGFYEQYV. The CDR3, as DNA: TGTGCCAGCAGTCCGACTAGCGGGGGTTTCTACGAGCAGTACGTC.

Note on this clonotype: The conserved phenylalanine or tryptophan is not found at the CDR3 terminus, so this likely reflects a read error. The chain uses TRBV19 and TRBJ1-1; no clear D. CDR1 and CDR2 (germline): LNHDA, SQIVND (reference sequence). There are 11 residues in the CDR3. CDR3 protein: CASGRGTEAFL. In DNA form, the CDR3 reads TGCGCCAGTGGACGTGGTACTGAAGCTTTCCTT.

This clonotype was detected only a few times. The V and J genes are TRBV5-5 and TRBJ1-3; a possible D gene is TRBD1 (6 bases). The ends were cut back, 1 base at V and 2 bases at J, with 7 bases in the middle. This CDR3 has 14 residues. Germline V gives CDR1 SGHKS, CDR2 YYEKEE (reference sequence). CDR3 DNA sequence: TGTGCCAGCAGCTTGTGGGGGCCTGGAAACACCATATATTTT. It codes for CASSLWGPGNTIYF. Combining the CDR3 with reference TRBV5-5 and TRBJ1-3 gives the whole variable domain DAGVTQSPTHLIKTRGQQVTLRCSPISGHKSVSWYQQVLGQGPQFIFQYYEKEERGRGNFPDRFSARQFPNYSSELNVNALLLGDSALYLCASSLWGPGNTIYFGEGSWLTVV.

The V gene is TRBV20-1, the J gene TRBJ1-5, with a weak D call TRBD1 (6 bases). Per the germline V gene, CDR1 is DFQATT and CDR2 is SNEGSKA (reference sequence). V lost 6 bases, J lost 1 base, and 10 bases lay in between. This CDR3 region has 13 residues. CDR3 coding DNA: TGCAGTGCCCAACAGGGAAGCAATCAGCCCCAGCATTTT. Protein sequence: CSAQQGSNQPQHF.

The chain has TRBV5-1 and TRBJ2-3; TRBD1 matches at 9 bases. This CDR3 comprises 15 residues. Germline V gives CDR1 SGHRS, CDR2 YFSETQ. V shed 4 bases, J shed 0 bases, and the junction held 3 bases outside the gene matches. The CDR3: CASSIGQGSTDTQYF. The CDR3 DNA is TGCGCCAGCAGCATCGGACAGGGGAGCACAGATACGCAGTATTTT.

The chain couples TRBV12-3 or TRBV12-4 to TRBJ2-3, with TRBD1 identical over 7 bases. With 5 bases clipped from V and 2 bases from J, the junction kept 7 bases outside the gene matches. The CDR3 is 15 residues long. This chain's CDR3 is CASSRKTGITDTQYF. CDR3 DNA: TGTGCCAGCAGTCGAAAGACAGGGATCACAGATACGCAGTATTTT.

This clonotype was recorded a few times. The rearrangement joins TRBV6-5 to TRBJ2-2; 10 bases match TRBD1. CDR3 length equals 17 residues. V lost 6 bases, J lost 2 bases, and 9 bases stayed unmatched. Germline V CDR1 and CDR2: MNHEY, SVGAGI. For the CDR3, the DNA is TGTGCCAGCAGGGAACCTGGACAGGGGGTAAACACCGGGGAGCTGTTTTTT. It specifies CASREPGQGVNTGELFF.

The V and J genes are TRBV4-3 and TRBJ1-3; 7 bases agree with TRBD1. This CDR3 comprises 17 residues. V was pared by 0 bases and J by 6 bases, with 11 bases of the junction left unmatched. CDR1 and CDR2 from the germline V gene are LGHNA and YSLEER. The CDR3 sequence: CASSQDLAGGMENTIYF. CDR3 in DNA: TGCGCCAGCAGCCAAGATCTGGCAGGGGGTATGGAAAACACCATATATTTT.

This clonotype occurred a few times. This chain uses TRBV7-8 with TRBJ1-4; D remains unclear. Germline values: CDR1 SGHVS, CDR2 FQNEAQ. V was pared by 1 base and J by 8 bases, with 8 bases between. The CDR3 loop spans 13 amino acids. In DNA form, the CDR3 reads TGTGCCAGCAGCTTAGTTCACTACGAAAAACTGTTTTTT. Protein product: CASSLVHYEKLFF.

The chain employs TRBV7-2 and TRBJ2-5; D perhaps matches TRBD2 (6 bases). V dropped 7 bases and J dropped 4 bases, with 16 bases sitting between them. Per germline, CDR1 SGHTA and CDR2 FQGNSA. The CDR3 runs to 14 residues. In DNA form, the CDR3 reads TGTGCCAGCACCCTGAGCCGGGAGAGAGAGACCCAGTACTTC. Protein product: CASTLSRERETQYF.

This clonotype was found a few times. The chain's CDR3 is CATFLVSGGALWETQYF. In nucleotides, the CDR3 is TGTGCCACCTTCCTAGTGAGCGGGGGGGCCTTATGGGAGACCCAGTACTTC. The rearrangement joins TRBV6-1 to TRBJ2-5, with TRBD2 matching 10 bases. The trim removed 10 bases at V and 5 bases at J, leaving 19 bases unmatched. From germline, CDR1 is MNHNS and CDR2 SASEGT. The CDR3 totals 17 residues.

The rearrangement joins TRBV24-1 to TRBJ2-1; no reliable D call. Trimming pared 5 bases from V and 8 bases from J, leaving 9 bases between. Germline CDR1 KGHDR, CDR2 SFDVKD. The CDR3 runs to 12 residues. CDR3 nucleotide sequence: TGTGCCACCAGTGTTGTTCCCCATGAGCAGTTCTTC. As protein: CATSVVPHEQFF.

This clonotype was seen ten or more times. V and J are TRBV4-1 and TRBJ2-7, with 10 bases identical to TRBD1. CDR1 MGHRA and CDR2 YSYEKL come from the germline V gene. The CDR3 totals 17 residues. The junction had 10 bases not matched to a gene; V was cut back by 0 bases and J by 5 bases. The CDR3 bases are TGCGCCAGCAGCCAAGATTGGGGGACAGGGGCGATCCACGAGCAGTACTTC. It specifies CASSQDWGTGAIHEQYF.

This clonotype was seen only once. The rearrangement uses TRBV4-3 and TRBJ2-1; 8 nucleotides agree with TRBD1. V lost 0 bases, J lost 1 base, and 5 bases stayed unmatched. The CDR3 sequence is 17 residues long. From germline, CDR1 is LGHNA and CDR2 YSLEER. DNA of the CDR3: TGCGCCAGCAGCCAAGAAATGGACAGGGTGTCCTACAATGAGCAGTTCTTC. Encoded protein: CASSQEMDRVSYNEQFF.

The CDR3 DNA sequence: TGTGCCAGCAGTTTATCGAATCCAGGACCCTATGGCTACACCTTC. Translation gives CASSLSNPGPYGYTF. The chain couples TRBV27 to TRBJ1-2; D gene ambiguous. Per the germline V gene, CDR1 is MNHEY and CDR2 is SMNVEV (reference sequence). This CDR3 contains 15 residues. Trimming took off 0 bases at V and 4 bases at J, with 12 bases between the two ends.

V usage is TRBV7-9 and J usage is TRBJ2-5; D is uncertain. Per the germline V gene, CDR1 is SEHNR and CDR2 is FQNEAQ (reference sequence). Trimming shortened V by 2 bases and J by 5 bases, and 12 bases separated the two germline ends. The CDR3 has 14 amino acids. CDR3 coding DNA: TGTGCCAGCAGCTTACCTACGCTCGGGGAGACCCAGTACTTC. Its protein is CASSLPTLGETQYF.

The rearrangement uses TRBV19 and TRBJ2-3; tentatively, D is TRBD2 (5 bases). The length of the CDR3 is 15 residues. The germline V and J ends were trimmed by 3 bases and 0 bases, with 10 bases remaining between them. Germline values: CDR1 LNHDA, CDR2 SQIVND (reference sequence). CDR3 sequence: CASSIRGASTDTQYF. CDR3 nucleotides: TGTGCCAGTAGTATTCGGGGTGCTAGCACAGATACGCAGTATTTT.

The V call is TRBV7-8, the J call TRBJ2-1, with 9 bases aligning to TRBD2. This CDR3 is built from 17 residues. CDR1 and CDR2 (germline): SGHVS, FQNEAQ. With 2 bases clipped from V and 4 bases from J, the junction kept 9 bases outside the gene matches. The CDR3 reads CASSLSLLAGFYNEQFF. The CDR3 DNA is TGTGCCAGCAGCTTAAGTCTCCTAGCGGGGTTTTACAATGAGCAGTTCTTC.

The chain uses TRBV12-3 or TRBV12-4 and TRBJ1-2, with unresolved D. V was pared by 4 bases and J by 4 bases, with 10 bases between. The CDR3 totals 13 residues. CDR3 in amino acids: CASSYTSGYGYTF. The CDR3 DNA follows: TGTGCCAGCAGTTATACCAGCGGCTATGGCTACACCTTC.

This chain uses TRBV7-3 with TRBJ2-3; D may be TRBD1 (6 bases). CDR3 length equals 12 residues. The V and J ends lost 5 bases and 6 bases respectively, with 9 bases between them. Germline CDR1 is SGHTA and CDR2 is FQGTGA. In DNA form, the CDR3 reads TGTGCCAGCAGCATTGACAGGGATACGCAGTATTTT. Translated: CASSIDRDTQYF. The variable domain in full, completed from reference TRBV7-3 and TRBJ2-3, reads GAGVSQTPSNKVTEKGKYVELRCDPISGHTALYWYRQSLGQGPEFLIYFQGTGAADDSGLPNDRFFAVRPEGSVSTLKIQRTERGDSAVYLCASSIDRDTQYFGPGTRLTVL.

The chain links TRBV2 to TRBJ2-2; TRBD1 matches 8 bases. This CDR3 has 15 residues. CDR1 and CDR2 (germline): SNHLY, FYNNEI. With 7 bases clipped from V and 7 bases from J, the junction kept 11 bases outside the gene matches. For the CDR3, the DNA is TGTGCCAGCAAACCCCGGGACAGGCGCCGCGGGGAGCTGTTTTTT. Translation gives CASKPRDRRRGELFF.

The table lists this clonotype with many counts. CDR3 bases: TGTGCCAGCAGCCCCTTCACAGGTTACCCCTCTGGGGCCAACGTCCTGACTTTC. Its protein is CASSPFTGYPSGANVLTF. The chain has TRBV3-1 and TRBJ2-6; perhaps TRBD1 as D (5 bases). The CDR3 runs to 18 residues. Trimming left V 4 bases short and J 0 bases short, with 16 bases between. Germline CDR1 is LGHDT and CDR2 is YNNKEL (reference sequence).

Ten or more counts support this clonotype. The chain uses TRBV6-1 and TRBJ2-7; TRBD2 agrees at 8 bases. This CDR3 is built from 12 residues. CDR1 and CDR2 (germline): MNHNS, SASEGT. V lost 8 bases, J lost 3 bases, and 3 bases stayed unmatched. CDR3 loop: CASSRGGYEQYV. The CDR3 region has the DNA TGTGCCAGCTCTCGGGGGGGCTACGAGCAGTACGTC.